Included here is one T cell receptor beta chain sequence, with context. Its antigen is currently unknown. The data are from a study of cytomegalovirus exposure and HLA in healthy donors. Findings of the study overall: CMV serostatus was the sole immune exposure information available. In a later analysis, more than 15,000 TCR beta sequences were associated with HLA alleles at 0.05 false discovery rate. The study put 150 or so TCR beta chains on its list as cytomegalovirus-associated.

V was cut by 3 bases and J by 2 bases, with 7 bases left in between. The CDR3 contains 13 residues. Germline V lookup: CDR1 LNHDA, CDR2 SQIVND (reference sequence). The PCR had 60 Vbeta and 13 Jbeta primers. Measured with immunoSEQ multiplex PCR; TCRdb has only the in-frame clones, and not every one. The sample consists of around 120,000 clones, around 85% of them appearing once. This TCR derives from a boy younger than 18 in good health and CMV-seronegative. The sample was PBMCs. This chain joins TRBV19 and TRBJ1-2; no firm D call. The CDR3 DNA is TGTGCCAGTAGTATCAACGAGAACTATGGCTACACCTTC. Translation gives CASSINENYGYTF.